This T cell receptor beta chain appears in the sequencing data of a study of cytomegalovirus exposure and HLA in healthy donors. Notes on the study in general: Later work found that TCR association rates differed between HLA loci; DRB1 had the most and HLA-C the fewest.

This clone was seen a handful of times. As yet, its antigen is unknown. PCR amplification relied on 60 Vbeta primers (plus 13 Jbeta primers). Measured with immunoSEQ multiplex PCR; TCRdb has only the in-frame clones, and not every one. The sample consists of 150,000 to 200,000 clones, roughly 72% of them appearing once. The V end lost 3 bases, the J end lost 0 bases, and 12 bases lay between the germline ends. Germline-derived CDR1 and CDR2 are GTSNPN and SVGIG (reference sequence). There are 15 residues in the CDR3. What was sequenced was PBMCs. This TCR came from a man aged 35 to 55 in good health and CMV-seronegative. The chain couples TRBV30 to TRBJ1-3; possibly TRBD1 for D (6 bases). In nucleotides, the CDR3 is TGTGCCTGGAGCCGCAGGGGCCTCTCTGGAAACACCATATATTTT. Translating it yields CAWSRRGLSGNTIYF.